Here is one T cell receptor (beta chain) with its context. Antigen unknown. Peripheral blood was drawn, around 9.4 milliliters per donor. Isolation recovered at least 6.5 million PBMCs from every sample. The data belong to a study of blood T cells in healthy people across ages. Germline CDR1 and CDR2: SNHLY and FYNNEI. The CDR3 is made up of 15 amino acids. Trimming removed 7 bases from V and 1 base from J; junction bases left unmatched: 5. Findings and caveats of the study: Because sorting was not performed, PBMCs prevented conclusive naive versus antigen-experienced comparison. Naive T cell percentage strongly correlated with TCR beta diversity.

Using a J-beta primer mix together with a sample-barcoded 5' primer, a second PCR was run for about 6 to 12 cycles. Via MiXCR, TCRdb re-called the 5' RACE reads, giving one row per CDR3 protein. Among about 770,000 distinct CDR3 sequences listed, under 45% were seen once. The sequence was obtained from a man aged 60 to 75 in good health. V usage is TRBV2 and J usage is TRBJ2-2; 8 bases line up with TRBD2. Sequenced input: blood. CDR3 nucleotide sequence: TGTGCCAGCACCCGCCTAGCGGGGAACACCGGGGAGCTGTTTTTT. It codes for CASTRLAGNTGELFF.